This T cell receptor beta chain was recovered during a study of blood T cell repertoires in COVID-19. Turning to the study itself: Donors in the United States, Italy and Spain gave samples during acute or convalescent COVID-19. PBMCs, B-cell-depleted T cells, or T cells were the source of the cDNA or gDNA that made up the material.

Authors' processing steps: Estimation of nucleated cell counts was performed using reference gene primer amplification. TCRdb keeps only in-frame clones here, not all; method: immunoSEQ multiplex PCR. V and J calls and clone size follow that table, whereas D and trimming were derived from the DNA. The sample includes 70,000 to 75,000 clones, 79% of them seen just once. CDR3 length: 17 amino acids. V was clipped by 4 bases and J by 5 bases, with 23 bases between them. CDR1 is SGHTA, CDR2 FQGNSA, per germline. Sequencing input: peripheral blood. The clonotype comes from a man between 60 and 70 years old with active or convalescent COVID-19. The chain employs TRBV7-2 and TRBJ1-2; D perhaps matches TRBD1 (6 bases). CDR3 bases: TGTGCCAGCAGCTCACATGAGAGAGTAGGGACAAGGTATGGCTACACCTTC. Protein product: CASSSHERVGTRYGYTF.